Below, one TCR beta chain is given with its context. These data are taken from a study of blood T cell repertoires in COVID-19. Trimming shortened V by 0 bases and J by 4 bases, and 9 bases separated the two germline ends. This CDR3 has 14 amino acids. The V gene's germline CDR1 is LGHNA and CDR2 YSLEER. Data came from immunoSEQ multiplex PCR; TCRdb stores just in-frame clones and leaves some out. The table lists roughly 200,000 clones, 70% to 90% of them singletons. This receptor was taken from a human donor with active or convalescent COVID-19. The donor label of this sample is uncertain. The J gene is TRBJ1-2, the V gene TRBV4-3, with D uncertain. Sequencing input: peripheral blood. In nucleotides, the CDR3 is TGCGCCAGCAGCCAAGATCTTCACAGCTATGGCTACACCTTC. Its protein is CASSQDLHSYGYTF.